The T cell receptor (beta chain) described here comes from a study of control samples from healthy donors and cancer patients. The CDR3 runs 17 residues. J gave up 0 bases and V 0 bases, and 5 bases lay outside the gene matches. CDR1 and CDR2 from the germline V gene are SGHKS and YYEKEE (reference sequence). Using immunoSEQ multiplex PCR, the repertoire was profiled, and TCRdb retains in-frame clones only, with some absent. The sample yields some 95,000 clones, approximately 92% seen once. This sequence originates from a human donor in good health. The donor label of this sample is uncertain. V is TRBV5-5 and J is TRBJ1-3; 8 bases match TRBD1. Source material: blood. The CDR3 DNA reads TGTGCCAGCAGCTTGGTGGGAACAGGGGGCTCTGGAAACACCATATATTTT. It codes for CASSLVGTGGSGNTIYF.